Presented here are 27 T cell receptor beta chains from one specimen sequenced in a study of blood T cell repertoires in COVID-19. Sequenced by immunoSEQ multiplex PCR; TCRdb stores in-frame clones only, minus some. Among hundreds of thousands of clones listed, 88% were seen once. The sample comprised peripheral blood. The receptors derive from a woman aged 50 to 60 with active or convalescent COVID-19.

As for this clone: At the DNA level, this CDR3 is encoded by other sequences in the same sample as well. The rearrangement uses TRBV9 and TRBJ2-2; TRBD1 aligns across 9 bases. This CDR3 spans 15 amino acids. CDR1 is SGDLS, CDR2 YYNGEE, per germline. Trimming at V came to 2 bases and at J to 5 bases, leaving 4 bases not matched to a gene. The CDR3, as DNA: TGTGCCAGCAGCGTGGACAGGGGAAGGACCGGGGAGCTGTTTTTT. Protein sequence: CASSVDRGRTGELFF.

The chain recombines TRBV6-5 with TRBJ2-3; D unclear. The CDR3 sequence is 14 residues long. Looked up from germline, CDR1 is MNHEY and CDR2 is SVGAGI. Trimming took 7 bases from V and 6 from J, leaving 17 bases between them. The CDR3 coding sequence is TGTGCCAGCACTAGAACCGGCCGTGGGGATACGCAGTATTTT. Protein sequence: CASTRTGRGDTQYF.

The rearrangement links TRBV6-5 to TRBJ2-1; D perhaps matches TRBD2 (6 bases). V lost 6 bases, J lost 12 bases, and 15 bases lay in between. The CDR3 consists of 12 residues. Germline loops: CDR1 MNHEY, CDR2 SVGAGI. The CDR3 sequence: CASSPGEFGQFF. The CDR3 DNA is TGTGCCAGCAGCCCGGGAGAATTTGGGCAGTTCTTC.

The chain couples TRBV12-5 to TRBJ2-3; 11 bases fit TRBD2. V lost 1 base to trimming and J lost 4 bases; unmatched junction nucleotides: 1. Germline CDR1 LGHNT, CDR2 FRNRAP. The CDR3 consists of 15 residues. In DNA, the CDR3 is TGTGCTAGTGGTTTGGGACTAGCGGGACCAGATACGCAGTATTTT. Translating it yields CASGLGLAGPDTQYF.

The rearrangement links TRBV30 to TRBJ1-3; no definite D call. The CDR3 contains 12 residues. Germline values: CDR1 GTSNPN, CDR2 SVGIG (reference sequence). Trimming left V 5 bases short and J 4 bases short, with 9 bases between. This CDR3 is CAWGPGGNTIYF. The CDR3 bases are TGTGCCTGGGGTCCCGGGGGAAACACCATATATTTT.

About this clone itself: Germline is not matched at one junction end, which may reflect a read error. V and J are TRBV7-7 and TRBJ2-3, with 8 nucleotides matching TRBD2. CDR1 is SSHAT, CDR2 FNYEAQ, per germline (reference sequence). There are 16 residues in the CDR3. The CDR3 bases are TGTGCTAGCAGCTTAGGTACCGGGAGGGCTGCAGATACGCAGTATTTT. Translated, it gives CASSLGTGRAADTQYF.

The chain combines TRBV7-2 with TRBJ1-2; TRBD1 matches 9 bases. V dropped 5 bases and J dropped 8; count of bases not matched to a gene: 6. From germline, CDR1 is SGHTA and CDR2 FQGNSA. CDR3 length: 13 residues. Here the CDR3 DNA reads TGTGCCAGCAGCGTACAGGGGGCGAAGGGCTACACCTTC. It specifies CASSVQGAKGYTF. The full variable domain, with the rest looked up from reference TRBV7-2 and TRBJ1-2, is GAGVSQSPSNKVTEKGKDVELRCDPISGHTALYWYRQSLGQGLEFLIYFQGNSAPDKSGLPSDRFSAERTGGSVSTLTIQRTQQEDSAVYLCASSVQGAKGYTFGSGTRLTVV.

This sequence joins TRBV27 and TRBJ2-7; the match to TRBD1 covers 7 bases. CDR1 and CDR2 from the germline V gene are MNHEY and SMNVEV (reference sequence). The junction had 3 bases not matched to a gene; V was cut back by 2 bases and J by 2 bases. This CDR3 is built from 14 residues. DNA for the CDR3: TGTGCCAGCAGTTTAAGACAGGGCCCCTACGAGCAGTACTTC. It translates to CASSLRQGPYEQYF.

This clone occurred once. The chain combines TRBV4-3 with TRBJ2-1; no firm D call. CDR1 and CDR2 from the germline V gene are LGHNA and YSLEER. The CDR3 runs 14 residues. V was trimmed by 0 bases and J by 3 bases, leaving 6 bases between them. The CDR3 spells CASSQDVGYNEQFF. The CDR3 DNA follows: TGCGCCAGCAGCCAAGATGTCGGCTACAATGAGCAGTTCTTC.

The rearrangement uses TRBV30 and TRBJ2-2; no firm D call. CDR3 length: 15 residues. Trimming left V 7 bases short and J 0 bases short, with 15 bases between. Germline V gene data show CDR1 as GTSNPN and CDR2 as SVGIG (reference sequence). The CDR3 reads CASTSPQANTGELFF. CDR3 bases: TGTGCCTCCACATCTCCTCAAGCGAACACCGGGGAGCTGTTTTTT.

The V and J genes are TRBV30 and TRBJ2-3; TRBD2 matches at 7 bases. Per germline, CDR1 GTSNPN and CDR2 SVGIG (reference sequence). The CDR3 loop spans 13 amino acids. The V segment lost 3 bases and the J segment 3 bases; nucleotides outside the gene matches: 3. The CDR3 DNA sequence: TGTGCCTGGAGAAAAGCGGGGACAGATACGCAGTATTTT. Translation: CAWRKAGTDTQYF.

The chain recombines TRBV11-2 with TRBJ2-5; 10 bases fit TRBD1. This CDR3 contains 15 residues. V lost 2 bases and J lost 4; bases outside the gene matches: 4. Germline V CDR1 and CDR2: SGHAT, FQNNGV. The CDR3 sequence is CASSLHRTGGETQYF. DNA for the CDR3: TGTGCCAGCAGCTTACATAGGACAGGGGGAGAGACCCAGTACTTC.

The CDR3 bases are TGTGCCAGTACCGTTGAGGGGGAATACGAAAAACTGTTTTTT. Translating it yields CASTVEGEYEKLFF. The rearrangement joins TRBV19 to TRBJ1-4, with D possibly TRBD1 on 6 matching bases. In germline, CDR1 is LNHDA, CDR2 SQIVND (reference sequence). The CDR3 spans 14 residues. V was shortened by 7 bases and J by 8 bases, with 17 bases between the two germline ends.

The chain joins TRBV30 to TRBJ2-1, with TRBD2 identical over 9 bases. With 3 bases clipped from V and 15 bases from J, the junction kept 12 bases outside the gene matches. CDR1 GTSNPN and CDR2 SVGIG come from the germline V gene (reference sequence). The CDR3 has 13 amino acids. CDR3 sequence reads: CAWSLRLADNRFF. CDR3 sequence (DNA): TGTGCCTGGAGCCTGAGACTAGCGGATAATCGGTTCTTC.

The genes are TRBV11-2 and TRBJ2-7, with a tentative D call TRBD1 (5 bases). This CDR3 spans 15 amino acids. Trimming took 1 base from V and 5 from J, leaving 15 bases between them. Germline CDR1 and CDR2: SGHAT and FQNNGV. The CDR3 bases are TGTGCCAGCAGCTTAGCCCCCCGGCCACAGGACGAGCAGTACTTC. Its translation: CASSLAPRPQDEQYF.

The CDR3 DNA sequence: TGTGCCAGCAGTTACATTATGGCTGGGCCCAATGAGCAGTTCTTC. Translating it yields CASSYIMAGPNEQFF. The chain employs TRBV27 and TRBJ2-1; D remains ambiguous. The CDR3 runs to 15 residues. With 4 bases removed from V and 6 bases from J, the gap between germline ends came to 16 bases. The germline gives CDR1 MNHEY, CDR2 SMNVEV (reference sequence).

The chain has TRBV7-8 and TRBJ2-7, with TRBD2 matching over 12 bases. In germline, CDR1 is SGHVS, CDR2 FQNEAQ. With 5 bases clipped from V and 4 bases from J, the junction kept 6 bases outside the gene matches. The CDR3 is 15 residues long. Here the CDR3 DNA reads TGTGCCAGCAGCCCCCGGACTAGCGGGACTTACGAGCAGTACTTC. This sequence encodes CASSPRTSGTYEQYF. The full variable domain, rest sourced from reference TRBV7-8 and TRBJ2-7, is GAGVSQSPRYKVAKRGQDVALRCDPISGHVSLFWYQQALGQGPEFLTYFQNEAQLDKSGLPSDRFFAERPEGSVSTLKIQRTQQEDSAVYLCASSPRTSGTYEQYFGPGTRLTVT.

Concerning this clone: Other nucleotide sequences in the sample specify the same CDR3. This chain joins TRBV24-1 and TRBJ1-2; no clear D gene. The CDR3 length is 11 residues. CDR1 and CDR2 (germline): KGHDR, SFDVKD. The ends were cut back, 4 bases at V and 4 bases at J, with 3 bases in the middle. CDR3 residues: CATSDGYGYTF. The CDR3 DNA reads TGTGCCACCAGTGACGGCTATGGCTACACCTTC.

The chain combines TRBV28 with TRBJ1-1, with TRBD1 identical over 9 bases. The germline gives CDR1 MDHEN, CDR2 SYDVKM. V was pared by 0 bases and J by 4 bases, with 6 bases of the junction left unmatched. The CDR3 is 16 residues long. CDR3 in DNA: TGTGCCAGCAGTTTATGGGGACAGGGTGTAATCACTGAAGCTTTCTTT. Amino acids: CASSLWGQGVITEAFF.

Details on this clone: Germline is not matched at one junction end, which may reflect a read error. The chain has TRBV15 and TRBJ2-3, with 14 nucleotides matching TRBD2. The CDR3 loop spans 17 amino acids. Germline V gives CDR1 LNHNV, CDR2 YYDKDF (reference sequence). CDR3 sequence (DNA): TGTGCCACCAACAGAGGGACTAGCGGGAGTAAGTGGGATACGCAGTATTTT. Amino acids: CATNRGTSGSKWDTQYF. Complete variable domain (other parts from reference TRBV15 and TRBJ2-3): DAMVIQNPRYQVTQFGKPVTLSCSQTLNHNVMYWYQQKSSQAPKLLFHYYDKDFNNEADTPDNFQSRRPNTSFCFLDIRSPGLGDTAMYLCATNRGTSGSKWDTQYFGPGTRLTVL.

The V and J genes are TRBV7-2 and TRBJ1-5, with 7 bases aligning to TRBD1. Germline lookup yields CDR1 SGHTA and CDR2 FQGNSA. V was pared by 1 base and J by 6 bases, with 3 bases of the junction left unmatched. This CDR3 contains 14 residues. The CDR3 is CASSLGGGGQPQHF. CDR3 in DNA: TGTGCCAGCAGCTTAGGAGGGGGCGGTCAGCCCCAGCATTTT.

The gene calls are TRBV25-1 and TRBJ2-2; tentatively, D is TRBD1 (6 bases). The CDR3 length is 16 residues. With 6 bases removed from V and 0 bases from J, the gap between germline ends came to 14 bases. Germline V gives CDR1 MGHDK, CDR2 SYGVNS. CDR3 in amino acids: CASSPLGAANTGELFF. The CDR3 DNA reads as TGTGCCAGCAGCCCATTGGGGGCCGCGAACACCGGGGAGCTGTTTTTT.

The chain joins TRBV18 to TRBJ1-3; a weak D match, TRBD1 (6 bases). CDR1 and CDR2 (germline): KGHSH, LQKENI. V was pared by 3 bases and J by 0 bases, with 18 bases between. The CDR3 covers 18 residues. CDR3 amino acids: CASSPGRGYVVSGNTIYF. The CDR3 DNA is TGTGCCAGCTCACCTGGCAGGGGATACGTCGTCTCTGGAAACACCATATATTTT.

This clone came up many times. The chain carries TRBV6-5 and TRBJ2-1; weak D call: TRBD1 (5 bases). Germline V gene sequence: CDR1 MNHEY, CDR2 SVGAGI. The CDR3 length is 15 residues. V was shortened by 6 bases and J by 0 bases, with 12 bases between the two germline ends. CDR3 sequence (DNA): TGTGCCAGCAGCGTGACAGAGAGCTCCTACAATGAGCAGTTCTTC. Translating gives CASSVTESSYNEQFF.

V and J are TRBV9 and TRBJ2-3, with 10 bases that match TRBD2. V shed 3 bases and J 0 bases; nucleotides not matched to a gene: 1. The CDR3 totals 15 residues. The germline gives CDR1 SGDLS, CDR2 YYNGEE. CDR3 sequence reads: CASSATSGSTDTQYF. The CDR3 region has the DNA TGTGCCAGCAGCGCGACTAGCGGGAGCACAGATACGCAGTATTTT.

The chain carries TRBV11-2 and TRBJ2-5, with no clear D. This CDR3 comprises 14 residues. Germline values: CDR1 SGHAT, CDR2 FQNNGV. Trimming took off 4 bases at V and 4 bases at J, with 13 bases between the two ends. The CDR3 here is CASSSSPRGETQYF. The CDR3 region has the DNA TGTGCCAGCAGCTCCTCACCAAGAGGAGAGACCCAGTACTTC.

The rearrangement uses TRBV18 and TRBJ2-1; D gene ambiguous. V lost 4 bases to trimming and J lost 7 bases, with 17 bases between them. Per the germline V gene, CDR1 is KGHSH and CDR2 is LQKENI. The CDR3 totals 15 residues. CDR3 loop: CASSHGGIRSNEQFF. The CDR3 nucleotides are TGTGCCAGCTCACATGGCGGAATCCGAAGTAATGAGCAGTTCTTC.